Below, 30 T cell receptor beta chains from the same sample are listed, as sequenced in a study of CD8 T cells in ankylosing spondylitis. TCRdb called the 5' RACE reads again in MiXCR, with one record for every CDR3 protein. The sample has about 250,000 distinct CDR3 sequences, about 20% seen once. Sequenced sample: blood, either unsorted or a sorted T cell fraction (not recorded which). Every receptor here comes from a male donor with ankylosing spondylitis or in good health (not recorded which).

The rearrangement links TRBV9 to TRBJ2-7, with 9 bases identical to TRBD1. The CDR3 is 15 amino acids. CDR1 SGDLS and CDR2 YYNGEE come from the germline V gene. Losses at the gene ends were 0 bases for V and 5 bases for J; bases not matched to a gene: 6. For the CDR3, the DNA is TGTGCCAGCAGCGTAGTTGGACAGGGGATGCACGAGCAGTACTTC. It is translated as CASSVVGQGMHEQYF.

CDR3 residues: CASSRARGPYEQYF. In DNA form, the CDR3 reads TGTGCCAGCAGTCGGGCTAGAGGCCCCTACGAGCAGTACTTC. The chain is built from TRBV27 and TRBJ2-7; D is ambiguous. Looked up from germline, CDR1 is MNHEY and CDR2 is SMNVEV (reference sequence). The CDR3 loop spans 14 amino acids. Trimming cost V 5 bases and J 2 bases, with 13 bases left between them.

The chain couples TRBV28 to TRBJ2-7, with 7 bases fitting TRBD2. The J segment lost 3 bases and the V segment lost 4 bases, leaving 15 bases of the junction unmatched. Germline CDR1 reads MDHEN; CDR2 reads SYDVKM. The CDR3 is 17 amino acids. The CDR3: CASSWATGRESFYEQYF. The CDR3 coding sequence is TGTGCCAGCAGTTGGGCCACGGGGCGGGAGTCGTTCTACGAGCAGTACTTC.

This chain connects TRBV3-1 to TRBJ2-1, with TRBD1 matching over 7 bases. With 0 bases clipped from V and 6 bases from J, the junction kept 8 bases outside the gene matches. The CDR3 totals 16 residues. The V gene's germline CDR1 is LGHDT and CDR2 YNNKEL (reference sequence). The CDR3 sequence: CASSQDQFRDSNEQFF. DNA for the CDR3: TGTGCCAGCAGCCAAGACCAATTCCGGGACAGCAATGAGCAGTTCTTC.

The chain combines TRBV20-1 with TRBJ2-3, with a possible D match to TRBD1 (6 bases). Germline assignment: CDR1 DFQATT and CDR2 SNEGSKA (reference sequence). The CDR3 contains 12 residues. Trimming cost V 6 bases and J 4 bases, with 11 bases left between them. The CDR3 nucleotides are TGCAGTGCCGCAGGGGAGCCAGATACGCAGTATTTT. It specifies CSAAGEPDTQYF.

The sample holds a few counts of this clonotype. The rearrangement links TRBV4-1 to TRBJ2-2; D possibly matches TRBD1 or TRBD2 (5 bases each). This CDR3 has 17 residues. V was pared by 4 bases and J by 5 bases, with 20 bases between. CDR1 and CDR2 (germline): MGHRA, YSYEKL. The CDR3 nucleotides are TGCGCCAGCAGCCGCCTCCCCGGGGACCAGAGGACCGGGGAGCTGTTTTTT. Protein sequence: CASSRLPGDQRTGELFF.

The CDR3 sequence is CASSLWSDSQETQYF. CDR3 nucleotides: TGTGCCAGCAGTTTATGGTCAGACTCTCAAGAGACCCAGTACTTC. The genes are TRBV12-3 or TRBV12-4 and TRBJ2-5; D unclear. The CDR3 has 15 amino acids. Trimming left V 2 bases short and J 2 bases short, with 12 bases between.

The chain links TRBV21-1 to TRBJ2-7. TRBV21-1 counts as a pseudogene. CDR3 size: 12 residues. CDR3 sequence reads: CASSTSCYEQYF. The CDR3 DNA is TGTGCCAGCAGCACTAGCTGCTACGAGCAGTACTTC.

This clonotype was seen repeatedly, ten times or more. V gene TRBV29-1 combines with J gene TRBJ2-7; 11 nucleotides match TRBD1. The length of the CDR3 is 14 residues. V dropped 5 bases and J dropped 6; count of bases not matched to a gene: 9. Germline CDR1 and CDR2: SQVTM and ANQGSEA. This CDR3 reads CSVQSGTGGTEQYF. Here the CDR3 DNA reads TGCAGCGTTCAGTCCGGGACAGGGGGAACCGAGCAGTACTTC.

As DNA, the CDR3 is TGCAGCGTTGAAGATCAGGGCAATGAGCAGTTCTTC. This gives the protein CSVEDQGNEQFF. This chain links TRBV29-1 with TRBJ2-1; D might be TRBD1 (5 bases). CDR1 and CDR2 (germline): SQVTM, ANQGSEA. V was clipped by 0 bases and J by 6 bases, with 6 bases between them. The CDR3 is made up of 12 amino acids.

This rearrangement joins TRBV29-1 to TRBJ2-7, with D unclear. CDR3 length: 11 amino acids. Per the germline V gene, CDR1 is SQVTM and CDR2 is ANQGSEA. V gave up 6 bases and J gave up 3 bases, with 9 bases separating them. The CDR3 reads CSVLLNYEQYF. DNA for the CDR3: TGCAGCGTCTTGCTGAACTACGAGCAGTACTTC.

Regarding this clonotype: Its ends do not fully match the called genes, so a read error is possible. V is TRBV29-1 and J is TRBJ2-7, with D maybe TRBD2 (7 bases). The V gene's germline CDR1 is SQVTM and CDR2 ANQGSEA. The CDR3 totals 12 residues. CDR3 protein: CSVEGGGYGQYF. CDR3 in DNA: TGCAGCGTTGAAGGGGGGGGCTACGGGCAGTACTTC.

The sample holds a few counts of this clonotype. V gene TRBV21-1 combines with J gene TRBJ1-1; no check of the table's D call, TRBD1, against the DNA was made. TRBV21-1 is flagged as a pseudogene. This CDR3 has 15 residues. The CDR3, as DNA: TGTGCCAGCAGCGCCCGGGACAGCCTCTTCCCTGAAGCTTTCTTT. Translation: CASSARDSLFPEAFF.

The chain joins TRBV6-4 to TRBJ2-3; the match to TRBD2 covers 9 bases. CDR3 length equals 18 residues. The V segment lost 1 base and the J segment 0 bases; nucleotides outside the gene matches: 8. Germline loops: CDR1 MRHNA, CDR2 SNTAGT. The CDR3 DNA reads TGTGCCAGCAGTGACTTTGGCGGGAGGGATTGGAGCACAGATACGCAGTATTTT. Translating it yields CASSDFGGRDWSTDTQYF.

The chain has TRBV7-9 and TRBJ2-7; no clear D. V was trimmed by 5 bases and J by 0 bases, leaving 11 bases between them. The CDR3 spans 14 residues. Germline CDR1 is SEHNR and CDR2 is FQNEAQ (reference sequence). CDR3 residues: CASSPPIASYEQYF. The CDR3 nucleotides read TGTGCCAGCAGCCCACCGATAGCCTCCTACGAGCAGTACTTC.

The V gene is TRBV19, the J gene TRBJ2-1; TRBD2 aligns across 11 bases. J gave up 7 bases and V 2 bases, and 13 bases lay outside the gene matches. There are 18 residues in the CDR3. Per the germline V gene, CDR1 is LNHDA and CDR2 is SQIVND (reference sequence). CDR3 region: CASSILALAGGGPNEQFF. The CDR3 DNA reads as TGTGCCAGTAGTATATTGGCCTTAGCGGGAGGGGGCCCAAATGAGCAGTTCTTC.

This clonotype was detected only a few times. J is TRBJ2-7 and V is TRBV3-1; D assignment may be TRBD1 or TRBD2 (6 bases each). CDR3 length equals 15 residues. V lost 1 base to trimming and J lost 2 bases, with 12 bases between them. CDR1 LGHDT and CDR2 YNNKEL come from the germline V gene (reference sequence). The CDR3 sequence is CASSQVRRGAYEQYF. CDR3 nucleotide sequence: TGTGCCAGCAGCCAAGTCCGAAGGGGGGCCTACGAGCAGTACTTC.

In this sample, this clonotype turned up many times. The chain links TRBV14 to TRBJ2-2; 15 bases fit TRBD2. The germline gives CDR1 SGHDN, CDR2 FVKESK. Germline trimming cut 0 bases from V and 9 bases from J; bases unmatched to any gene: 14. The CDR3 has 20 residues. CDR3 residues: CASSQDPRTSGRGLYRELFF. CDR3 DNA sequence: TGTGCCAGCAGCCAAGACCCCCGGACTAGCGGGAGGGGATTGTACCGGGAGCTGTTTTTT.

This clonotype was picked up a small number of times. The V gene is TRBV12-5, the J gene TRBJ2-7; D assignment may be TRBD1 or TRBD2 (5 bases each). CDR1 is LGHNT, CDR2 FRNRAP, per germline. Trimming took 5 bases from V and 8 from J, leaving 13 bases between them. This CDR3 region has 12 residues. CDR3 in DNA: TGTGCTAGTGGTCCGGGACGGACAAAGCAGTACTTC. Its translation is CASGPGRTKQYF.

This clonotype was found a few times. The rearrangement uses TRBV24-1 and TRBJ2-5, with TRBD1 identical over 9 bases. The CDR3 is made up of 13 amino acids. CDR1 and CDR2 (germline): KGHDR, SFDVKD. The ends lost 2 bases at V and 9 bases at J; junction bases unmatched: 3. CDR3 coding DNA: TGTGCCACCAGTGATTGGACAGGGGAGGCCCAGTACTTC. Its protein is CATSDWTGEAQYF.

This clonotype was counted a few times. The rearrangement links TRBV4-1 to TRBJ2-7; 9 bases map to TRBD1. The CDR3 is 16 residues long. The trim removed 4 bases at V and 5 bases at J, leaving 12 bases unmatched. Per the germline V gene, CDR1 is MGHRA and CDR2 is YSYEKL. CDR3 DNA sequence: TGCGCCAGCAGCCCAACGTCTGGGACAGGGCTGAACGAGCAGTACTTC. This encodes CASSPTSGTGLNEQYF.

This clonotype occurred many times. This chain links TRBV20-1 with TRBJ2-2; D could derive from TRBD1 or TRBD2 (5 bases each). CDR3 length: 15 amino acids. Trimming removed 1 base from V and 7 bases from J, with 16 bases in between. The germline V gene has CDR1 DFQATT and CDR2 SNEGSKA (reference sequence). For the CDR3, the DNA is TGCAGTGCTAGAGTATACGGGGACCCCAGCGGGGAGCTGTTTTTT. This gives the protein CSARVYGDPSGELFF.

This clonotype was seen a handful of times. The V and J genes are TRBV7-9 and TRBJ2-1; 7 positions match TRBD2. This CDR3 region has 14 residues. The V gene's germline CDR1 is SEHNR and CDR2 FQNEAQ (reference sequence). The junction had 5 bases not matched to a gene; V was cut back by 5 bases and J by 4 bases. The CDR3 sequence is CASSGASGYNEQFF. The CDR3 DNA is TGTGCCAGCAGCGGGGCTAGCGGTTACAATGAGCAGTTCTTC.

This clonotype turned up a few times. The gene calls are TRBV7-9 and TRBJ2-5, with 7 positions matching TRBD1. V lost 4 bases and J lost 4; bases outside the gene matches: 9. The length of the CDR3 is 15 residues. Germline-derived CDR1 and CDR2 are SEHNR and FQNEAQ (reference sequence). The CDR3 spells CASSSLTTGLETQYF. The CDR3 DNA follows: TGTGCCAGCAGCTCCCTCACGACAGGGTTAGAGACCCAGTACTTC.

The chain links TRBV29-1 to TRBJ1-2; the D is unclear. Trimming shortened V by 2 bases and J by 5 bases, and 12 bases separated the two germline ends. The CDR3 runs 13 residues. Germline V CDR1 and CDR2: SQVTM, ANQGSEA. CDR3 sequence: CSVENSPGYGYTF. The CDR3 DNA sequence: TGCAGCGTTGAAAACAGCCCGGGGTATGGCTACACCTTC.

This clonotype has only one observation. The CDR3 loop is CASGDGQRTDTQYF. CDR3 DNA: TGCGCCAGCGGCGATGGACAGCGCACAGATACGCAGTATTTT. This chain connects TRBV23-1 to TRBJ2-3, with D tentatively TRBD1 (6 bases). TRBV23-1 is assigned to the ORF class and has an uncertain function. This CDR3 region has 14 residues. Between the trimmed V and J ends, which lost 8 bases and 1 base, there was a span of 13 bases.

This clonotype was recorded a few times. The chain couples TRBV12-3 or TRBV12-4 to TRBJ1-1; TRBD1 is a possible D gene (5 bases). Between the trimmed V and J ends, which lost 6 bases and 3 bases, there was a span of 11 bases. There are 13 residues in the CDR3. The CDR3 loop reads CASSPGLYTEAFF. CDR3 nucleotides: TGTGCCAGCAGCCCGGGACTTTACACTGAAGCTTTCTTT.

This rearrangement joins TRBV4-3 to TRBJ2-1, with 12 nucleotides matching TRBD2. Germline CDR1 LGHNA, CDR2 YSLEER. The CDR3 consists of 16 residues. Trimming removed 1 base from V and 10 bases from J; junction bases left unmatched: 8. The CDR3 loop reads CASSQVLAGGPTEQFF. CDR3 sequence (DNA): TGCGCCAGCAGCCAAGTCCTAGCGGGAGGGCCAACCGAGCAGTTCTTC.

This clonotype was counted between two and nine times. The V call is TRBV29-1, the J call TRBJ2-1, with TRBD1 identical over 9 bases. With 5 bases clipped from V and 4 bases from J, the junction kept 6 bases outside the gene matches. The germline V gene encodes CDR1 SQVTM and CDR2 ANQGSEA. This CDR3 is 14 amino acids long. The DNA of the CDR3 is TGCAGCGTTTCTTGGACAGGGGATTACAATGAGCAGTTCTTC. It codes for CSVSWTGDYNEQFF.

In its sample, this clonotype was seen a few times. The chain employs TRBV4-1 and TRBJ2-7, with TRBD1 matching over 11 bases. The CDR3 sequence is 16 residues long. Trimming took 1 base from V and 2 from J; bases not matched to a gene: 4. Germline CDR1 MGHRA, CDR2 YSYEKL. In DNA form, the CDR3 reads TGCGCCAGCAGCCAAGTGGGGACAGGGGGGCCCTACGAGCAGTACTTC. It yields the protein CASSQVGTGGPYEQYF.